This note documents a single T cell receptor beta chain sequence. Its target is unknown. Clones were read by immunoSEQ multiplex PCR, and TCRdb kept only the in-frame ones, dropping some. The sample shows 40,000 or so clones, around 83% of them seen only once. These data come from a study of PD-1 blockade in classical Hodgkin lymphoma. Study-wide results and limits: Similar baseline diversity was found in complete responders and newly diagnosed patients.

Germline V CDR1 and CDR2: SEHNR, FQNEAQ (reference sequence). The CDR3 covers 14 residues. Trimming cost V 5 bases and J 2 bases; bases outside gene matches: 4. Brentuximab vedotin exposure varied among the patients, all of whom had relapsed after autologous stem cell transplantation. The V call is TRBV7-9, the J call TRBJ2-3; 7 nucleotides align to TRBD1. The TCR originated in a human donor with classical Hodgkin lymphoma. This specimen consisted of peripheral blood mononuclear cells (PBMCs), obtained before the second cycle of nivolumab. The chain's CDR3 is CASSLGGITDTQYF. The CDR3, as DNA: TGTGCCAGCAGCCTAGGGGGCATCACAGATACGCAGTATTTT.